The 6 T cell receptor beta chains presented below share a single source sample, sequenced in a study of spatial heterogeneity in lung cancer. The time point denotes: sample taken at primary tumor resection. TCRdb called the 5' RACE reads again in MiXCR, with one record for every CDR3 protein. This table holds about 38,000 distinct CDR3 sequences, more than 4.5% found once. The sample here was PBMCs, taken at surgery. The receptors here all came from a female donor with early-stage non-small cell lung cancer.

In this sample, this clonotype turned up many times. The chain combines TRBV20-1 with TRBJ2-7; D possibly uses TRBD1 or TRBD2 (6 bases each). Germline assignment: CDR1 DFQATT and CDR2 SNEGSKA (reference sequence). The CDR3 consists of 14 residues. Trimming pared 6 bases from V and 3 bases from J, leaving 18 bases between. CDR3 region: CSAFTGDTNYEQYF. In DNA, the CDR3 is TGCAGTGCGTTCACGGGGGACACAAACTACGAGCAGTACTTC.

This clonotype was seen at least ten times. The J gene is TRBJ2-5, the V gene TRBV4-1; 8 bases are a match to TRBD1. The J segment lost 4 bases and the V segment lost 3 bases, leaving 10 bases of the junction unmatched. Per germline, CDR1 MGHRA and CDR2 YSYEKL. This CDR3 is built from 16 residues. CDR3 coding DNA: TGCGCCAGCAGCCAGCCACAGACAGGGGCGTTAGAGACCCAGTACTTC. It encodes CASSQPQTGALETQYF.

This clonotype was observed at least ten times. This chain uses TRBV15 with TRBJ1-5, with D uncertain. This CDR3 comprises 15 residues. Trimming left V 1 base short and J 7 bases short, with 14 bases between. Germline CDR1 LNHNV, CDR2 YYDKDF (reference sequence). In DNA form, the CDR3 reads TGTGCCACCAGCAGAGTGTCTGGAACGGGGCAGCCCCAGCATTTT. This codes for CATSRVSGTGQPQHF. The variable domain in full, with the rest retrieved from reference TRBV15 and TRBJ1-5, is DAMVIQNPRYQVTQFGKPVTLSCSQTLNHNVMYWYQQKSSQAPKLLFHYYDKDFNNEADTPDNFQSRRPNTSFCFLDIRSPGLGDTAMYLCATSRVSGTGQPQHFGDGTRLSIL.

The sample holds many counts of this clonotype. This sequence joins TRBV6-1 and TRBJ1-5; 8 nucleotides match TRBD1. The V and J ends lost 10 bases and 3 bases, in that order; junction bases with no gene match: 5. Germline values: CDR1 MNHNS, CDR2 SASEGT. The CDR3 length is 13 residues. CDR3 sequence (DNA): TGTGCCACTTGGACAGGGAACAATCAGCCCCAGCATTTT. As protein: CATWTGNNQPQHF.

This clonotype was observed a few times. CDR3: CASSLVRGTGGHSNQPQHF. In DNA, the CDR3 is TGTGCCAGCAGCTTAGTCAGGGGGACAGGGGGACACAGCAATCAGCCCCAGCATTTT. The V gene is TRBV7-9, the J gene TRBJ1-5, with TRBD1 identical over 11 bases. V dropped 1 base and J dropped 1; count of bases not matched to a gene: 9. The CDR3 totals 19 residues. Germline lookup yields CDR1 SEHNR and CDR2 FQNEAQ (reference sequence).

This clonotype was detected many times. The chain links TRBV4-3 to TRBJ1-5; D uncertain. CDR1 and CDR2 (germline): LGHNA, YSLEER. V was trimmed by 0 bases and J by 2 bases, leaving 17 bases between them. CDR3 length equals 18 residues. DNA of the CDR3: TGCGCCAGCAGCCAAGAGCCCACGTTTGGAGCGGGCAATCAGCCCCAGCATTTT. Residues: CASSQEPTFGAGNQPQHF.